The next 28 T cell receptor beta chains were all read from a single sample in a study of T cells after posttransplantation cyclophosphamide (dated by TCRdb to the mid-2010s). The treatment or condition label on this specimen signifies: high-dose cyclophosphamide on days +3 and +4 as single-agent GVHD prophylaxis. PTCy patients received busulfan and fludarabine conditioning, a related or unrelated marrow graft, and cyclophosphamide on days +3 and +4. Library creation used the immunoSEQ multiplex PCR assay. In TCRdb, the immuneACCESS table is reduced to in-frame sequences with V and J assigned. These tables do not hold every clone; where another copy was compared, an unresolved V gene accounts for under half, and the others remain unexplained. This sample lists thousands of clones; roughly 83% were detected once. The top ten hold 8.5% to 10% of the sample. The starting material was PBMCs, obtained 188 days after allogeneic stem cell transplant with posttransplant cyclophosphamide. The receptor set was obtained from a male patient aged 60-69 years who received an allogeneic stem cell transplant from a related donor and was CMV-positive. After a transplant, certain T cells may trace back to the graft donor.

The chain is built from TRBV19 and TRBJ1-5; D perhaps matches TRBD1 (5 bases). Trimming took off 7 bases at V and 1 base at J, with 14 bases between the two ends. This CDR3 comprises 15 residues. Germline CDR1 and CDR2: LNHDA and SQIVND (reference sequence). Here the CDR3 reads CASTPIRGSNQPQHF. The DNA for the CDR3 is TGTGCCAGTACCCCAATCCGGGGGAGCAATCAGCCCCAGCATTTT.

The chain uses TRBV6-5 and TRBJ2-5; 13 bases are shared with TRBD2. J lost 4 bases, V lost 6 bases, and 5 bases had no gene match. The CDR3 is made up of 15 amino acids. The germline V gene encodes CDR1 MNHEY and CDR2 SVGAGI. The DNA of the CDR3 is TGTGCCAGCAGCCGGGGACTAGCGGGACGAGAGACCCAGTACTTC. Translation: CASSRGLAGRETQYF.

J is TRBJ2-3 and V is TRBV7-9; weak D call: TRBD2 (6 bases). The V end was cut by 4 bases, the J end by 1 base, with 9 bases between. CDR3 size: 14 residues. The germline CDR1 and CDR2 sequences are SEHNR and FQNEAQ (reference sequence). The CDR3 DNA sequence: TGTGCCAGCAGCTATTCTAGCGGCACAGATACGCAGTATTTT. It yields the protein CASSYSSGTDTQYF.

In nucleotides, the CDR3 is TGTGCCAGCAGCTTAGTACCGGGACTTTTCACAGATACGCAGTATTTT. Its protein is CASSLVPGLFTDTQYF. The chain combines TRBV7-8 with TRBJ2-3; possible D gene TRBD2, 6 bases. Germline loops: CDR1 SGHVS, CDR2 FQNEAQ. Trimming pared 1 base from V and 2 bases from J, leaving 13 bases between. This CDR3 contains 16 residues.

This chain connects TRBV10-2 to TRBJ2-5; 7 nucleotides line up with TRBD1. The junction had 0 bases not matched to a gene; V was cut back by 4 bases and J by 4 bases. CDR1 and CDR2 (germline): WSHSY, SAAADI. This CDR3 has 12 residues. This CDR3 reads CASSGQGETQYF. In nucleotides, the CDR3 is TGCGCCAGCAGTGGACAGGGAGAGACCCAGTACTTC.

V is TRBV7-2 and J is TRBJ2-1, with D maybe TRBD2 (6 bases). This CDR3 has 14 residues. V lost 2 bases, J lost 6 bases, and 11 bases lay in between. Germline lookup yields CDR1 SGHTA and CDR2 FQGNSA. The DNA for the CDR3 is TGTGCCAGCAGCTTAATTCGGGGAGGCAATGAGCAGTTCTTC. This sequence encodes CASSLIRGGNEQFF. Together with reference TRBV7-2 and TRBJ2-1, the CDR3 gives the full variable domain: GAGVSQSPSNKVTEKGKDVELRCDPISGHTALYWYRQSLGQGLEFLIYFQGNSAPDKSGLPSDRFSAERTGGSVSTLTIQRTQQEDSAVYLCASSLIRGGNEQFFGPGTRLTVL.

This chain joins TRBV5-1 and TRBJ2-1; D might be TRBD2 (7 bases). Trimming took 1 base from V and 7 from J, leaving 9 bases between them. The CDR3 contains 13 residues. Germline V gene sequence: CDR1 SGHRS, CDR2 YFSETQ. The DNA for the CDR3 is TGCGCCAGCAGCTTGAGGGGGGGAAATGAGCAGTTCTTC. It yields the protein CASSLRGGNEQFF.

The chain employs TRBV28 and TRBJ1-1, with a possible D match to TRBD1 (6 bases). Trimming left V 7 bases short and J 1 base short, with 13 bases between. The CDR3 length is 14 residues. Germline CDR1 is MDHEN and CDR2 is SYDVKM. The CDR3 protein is CASITTGRNTEAFF. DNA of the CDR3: TGTGCCAGCATTACGACAGGTCGGAACACTGAAGCTTTCTTT. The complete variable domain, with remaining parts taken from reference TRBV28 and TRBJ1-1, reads DVKVTQSSRYLVKRTGEKVFLECVQDMDHENMFWYRQDPGLGLRLIYFSYDVKMKEKGDIPEGYSVSREKKERFSLILESASTNQTSMYLCASITTGRNTEAFFGQGTRLTVV.

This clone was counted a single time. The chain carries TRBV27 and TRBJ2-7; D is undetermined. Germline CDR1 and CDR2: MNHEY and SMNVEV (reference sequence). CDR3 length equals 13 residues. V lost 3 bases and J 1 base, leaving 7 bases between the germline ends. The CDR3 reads CASSFGPSYEQYV. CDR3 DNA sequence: TGTGCCAGCAGTTTTGGGCCTTCCTACGAGCAGTACGTC.

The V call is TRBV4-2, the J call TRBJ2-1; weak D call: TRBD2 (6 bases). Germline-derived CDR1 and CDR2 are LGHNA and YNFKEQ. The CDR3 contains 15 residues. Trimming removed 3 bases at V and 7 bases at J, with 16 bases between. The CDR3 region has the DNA TGTGCCAGCAGCCACGGAGGGAGAGGGGCGAATGAGCAGTTCTTC. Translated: CASSHGGRGANEQFF.

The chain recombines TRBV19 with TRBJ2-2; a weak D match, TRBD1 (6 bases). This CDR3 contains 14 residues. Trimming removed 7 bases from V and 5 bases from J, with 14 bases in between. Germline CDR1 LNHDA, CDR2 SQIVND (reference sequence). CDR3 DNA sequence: TGTGCCAGTAACGGCCAGGGGTGGACCGGGGAGCTGTTTTTT. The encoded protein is CASNGQGWTGELFF.

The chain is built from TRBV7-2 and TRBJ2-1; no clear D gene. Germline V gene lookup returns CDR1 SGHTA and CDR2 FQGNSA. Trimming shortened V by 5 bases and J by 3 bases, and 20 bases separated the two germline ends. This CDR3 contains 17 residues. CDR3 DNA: TGTGCCAGCAGCGACCGTCGGTGGCAGGCTCTCTACAATGAGCAGTTCTTC. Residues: CASSDRRWQALYNEQFF.

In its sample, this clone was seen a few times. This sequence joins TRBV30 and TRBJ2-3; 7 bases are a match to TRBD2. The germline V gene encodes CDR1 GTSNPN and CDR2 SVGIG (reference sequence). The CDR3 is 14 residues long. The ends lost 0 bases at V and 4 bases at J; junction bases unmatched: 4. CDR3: CAWSVLGRADTQYF. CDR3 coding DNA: TGTGCCTGGAGTGTACTAGGGAGGGCAGATACGCAGTATTTT.

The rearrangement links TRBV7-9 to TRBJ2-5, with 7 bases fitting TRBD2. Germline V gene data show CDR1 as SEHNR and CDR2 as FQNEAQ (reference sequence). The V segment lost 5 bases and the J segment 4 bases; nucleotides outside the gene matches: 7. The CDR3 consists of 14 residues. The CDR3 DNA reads TGTGCCAGCAGCCCCCTTGGGACTACAGAGACCCAGTACTTC. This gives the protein CASSPLGTTETQYF.

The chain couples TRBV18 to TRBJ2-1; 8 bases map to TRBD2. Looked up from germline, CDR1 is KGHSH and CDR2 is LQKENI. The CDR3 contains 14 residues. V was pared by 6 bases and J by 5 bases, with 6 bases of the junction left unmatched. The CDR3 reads CASSGTSFDNEQFF. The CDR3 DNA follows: TGTGCCAGCTCCGGGACTAGTTTCGACAATGAGCAGTTCTTC. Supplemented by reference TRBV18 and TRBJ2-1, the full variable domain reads NAGVMQNPRHLVRRRGQEARLRCSPMKGHSHVYWYRQLPEEGLKFMVYLQKENIIDESGMPKERFSAEFPKEGPSILRIQQVVRGDSAAYFCASSGTSFDNEQFFGPGTRLTVL.

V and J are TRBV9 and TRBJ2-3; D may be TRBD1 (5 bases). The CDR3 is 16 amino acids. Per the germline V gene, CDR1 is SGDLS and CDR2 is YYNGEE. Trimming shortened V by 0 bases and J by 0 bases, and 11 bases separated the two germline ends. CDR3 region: CASSVVGQYSTDTQYF. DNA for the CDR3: TGTGCCAGCAGCGTAGTGGGGCAGTATAGCACAGATACGCAGTATTTT.

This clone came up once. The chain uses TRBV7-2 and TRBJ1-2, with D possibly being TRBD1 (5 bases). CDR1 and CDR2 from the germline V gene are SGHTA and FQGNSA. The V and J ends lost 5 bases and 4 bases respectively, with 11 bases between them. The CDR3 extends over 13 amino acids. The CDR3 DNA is TGTGCCAGCAGCGTCGACAGACTCTATGGCTACACCTTC. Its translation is CASSVDRLYGYTF.

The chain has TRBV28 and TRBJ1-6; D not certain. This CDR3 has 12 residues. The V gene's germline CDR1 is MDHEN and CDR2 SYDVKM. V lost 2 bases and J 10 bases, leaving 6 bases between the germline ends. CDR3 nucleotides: TGTGCCAGCAGTTTAGAGGGCTCACCCCTCCACTTT. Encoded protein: CASSLEGSPLHF.

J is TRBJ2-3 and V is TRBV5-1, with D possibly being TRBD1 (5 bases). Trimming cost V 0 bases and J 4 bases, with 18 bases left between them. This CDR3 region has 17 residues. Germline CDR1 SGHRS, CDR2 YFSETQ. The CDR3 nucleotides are TGCGCCAGCAGCTTGGAACCGTCAGGGTTGGGCCCAGATACGCAGTATTTT. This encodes CASSLEPSGLGPDTQYF.

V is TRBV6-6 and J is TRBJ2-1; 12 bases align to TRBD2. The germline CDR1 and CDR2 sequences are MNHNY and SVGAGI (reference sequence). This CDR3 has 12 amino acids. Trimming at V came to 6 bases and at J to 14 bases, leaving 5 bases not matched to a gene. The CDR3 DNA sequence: TGTGCCAGCAGGACTAGCGGGGGAAAGGAGTTCTTC. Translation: CASRTSGGKEFF.

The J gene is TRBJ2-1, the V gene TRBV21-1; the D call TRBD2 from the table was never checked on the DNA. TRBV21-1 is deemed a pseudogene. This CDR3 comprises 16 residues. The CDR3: CASSKNSGGVYNEQFF. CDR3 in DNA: TGTGCCAGCAGCAAAAATTCGGGAGGGGTTTACAATGAGCAGTTCTTC.

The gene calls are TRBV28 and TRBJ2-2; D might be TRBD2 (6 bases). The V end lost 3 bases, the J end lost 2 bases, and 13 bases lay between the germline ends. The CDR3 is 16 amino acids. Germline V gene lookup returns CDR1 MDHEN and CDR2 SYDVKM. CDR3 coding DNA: TGTGCCAGCAGTTTCGCCGGGACTTCCAACACCGGGGAGCTGTTTTTT. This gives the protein CASSFAGTSNTGELFF.

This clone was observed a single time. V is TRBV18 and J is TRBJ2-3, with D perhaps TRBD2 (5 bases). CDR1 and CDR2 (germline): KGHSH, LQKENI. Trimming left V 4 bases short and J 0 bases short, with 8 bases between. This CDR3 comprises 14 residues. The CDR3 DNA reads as TGTGCCAGCTCACACGGGGTTAGCACAGATACGCAGTATTTT. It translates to CASSHGVSTDTQYF. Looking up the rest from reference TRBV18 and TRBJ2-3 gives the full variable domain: NAGVMQNPRHLVRRRGQEARLRCSPMKGHSHVYWYRQLPEEGLKFMVYLQKENIIDESGMPKERFSAEFPKEGPSILRIQQVVRGDSAAYFCASSHGVSTDTQYFGPGTRLTVL.

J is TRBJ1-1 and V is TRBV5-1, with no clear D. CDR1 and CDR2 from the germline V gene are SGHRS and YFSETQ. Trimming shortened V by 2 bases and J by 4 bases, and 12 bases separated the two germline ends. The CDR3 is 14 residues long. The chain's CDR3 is CASSFGVEGTEAFF. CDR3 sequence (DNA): TGCGCCAGCAGCTTCGGGGTAGAGGGCACTGAAGCTTTCTTT.

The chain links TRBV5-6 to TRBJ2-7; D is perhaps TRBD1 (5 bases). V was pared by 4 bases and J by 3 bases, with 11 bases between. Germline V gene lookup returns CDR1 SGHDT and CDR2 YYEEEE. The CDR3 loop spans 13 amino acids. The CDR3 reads CASSPSGNYEQYV. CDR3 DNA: TGTGCCAGCAGCCCGTCAGGGAACTACGAGCAGTACGTC.

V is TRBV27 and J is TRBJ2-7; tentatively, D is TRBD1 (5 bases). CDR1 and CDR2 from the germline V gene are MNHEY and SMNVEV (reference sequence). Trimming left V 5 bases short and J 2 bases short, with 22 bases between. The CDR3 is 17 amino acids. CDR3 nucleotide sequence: TGTGCCAGCAGTCCACAAAACTGGCAGGGTCGGACCTACGAGCAGTACTTC. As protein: CASSPQNWQGRTYEQYF.

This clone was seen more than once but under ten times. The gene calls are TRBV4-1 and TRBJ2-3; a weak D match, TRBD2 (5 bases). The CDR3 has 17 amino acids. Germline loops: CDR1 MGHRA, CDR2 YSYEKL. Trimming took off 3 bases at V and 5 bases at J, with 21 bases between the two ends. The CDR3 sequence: CASSQGFSVPGGDTQYF. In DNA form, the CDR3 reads TGCGCCAGCAGCCAGGGTTTTAGCGTCCCCGGAGGAGATACGCAGTATTTT.

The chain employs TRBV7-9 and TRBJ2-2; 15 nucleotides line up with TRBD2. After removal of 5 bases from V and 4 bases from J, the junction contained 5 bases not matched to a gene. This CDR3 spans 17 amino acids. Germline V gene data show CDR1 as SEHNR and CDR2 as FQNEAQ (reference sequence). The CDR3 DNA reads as TGTGCCAGCAGCCCAGGACTAGCGGGAGGGCCCACCGGGGAGCTGTTTTTT. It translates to CASSPGLAGGPTGELFF.